Listed here are 11 T cell receptor beta chains from one sample, sequenced in a study of early T cells in non-severe SARS-CoV-2 infection. MiXCR, run by TCRdb on the 5' RACE reads, gives a single entry per CDR3 protein. This repertoire shows about 90,000 distinct CDR3 sequences, 12% found once; its top ten account for about 4.4%. Here the sequenced sample was whole blood, taken at baseline. Receptors originate from an adult who was a healthcare worker with PCR-confirmed SARS-CoV-2 infection or an uninfected control (not recorded which).

The genes are TRBV3-1 and TRBJ2-1; 7 bases align to TRBD2. With 4 bases clipped from V and 6 bases from J, the junction kept 15 bases outside the gene matches. Germline-derived CDR1 and CDR2 are LGHDT and YNNKEL (reference sequence). There are 17 residues in the CDR3. The CDR3 spells CASSPFERAGRVNEQFF. The CDR3 DNA reads as TGTGCCAGCAGCCCCTTTGAGCGAGCGGGGAGAGTCAATGAGCAGTTCTTC.

This clonotype was observed many times. The CDR3 protein is CATSRARTSIGYTF. The CDR3 DNA sequence: TGTGCCACCAGCAGAGCCAGGACCTCTATCGGCTACACCTTC. The chain is built from TRBV15 and TRBJ1-2, with unresolved D. The germline CDR1 and CDR2 sequences are LNHNV and YYDKDF (reference sequence). Trimming took off 1 base at V and 8 bases at J, with 14 bases between the two ends. This CDR3 is built from 14 residues. Drawing the rest from reference TRBV15 and TRBJ1-2, the complete variable domain is DAMVIQNPRYQVTQFGKPVTLSCSQTLNHNVMYWYQQKSSQAPKLLFHYYDKDFNNEADTPDNFQSRRPNTSFCFLDIRSPGLGDTAMYLCATSRARTSIGYTFGSGTRLTVV.

In this sample, this clonotype turned up a few times. The gene calls are TRBV20-1 and TRBJ2-3; 8 nucleotides align to TRBD2. The V gene's germline CDR1 is DFQATT and CDR2 SNEGSKA (reference sequence). V shed 1 base, J shed 5 bases, and the junction held 8 bases outside the gene matches. The CDR3 is 15 amino acids. The CDR3 DNA follows: TGCAGTGCTAGAGGGACAAGCGGGAGAATAGATACGCAGTATTTT. Translation gives CSARGTSGRIDTQYF.

In DNA form, the CDR3 reads TGCAGCGCAGACAGTCCTGGGGCCAACGTCCTGACTTTC. It codes for CSADSPGANVLTF. The gene calls are TRBV29-1 and TRBJ2-6; a weak D match, TRBD1 (5 bases). The CDR3 extends over 13 amino acids. CDR1 is SQVTM and CDR2 is ANQGSEA in the germline V gene. V was trimmed by 7 bases and J by 2 bases, leaving 9 bases between them.

This clonotype has at least ten counts. The chain couples TRBV5-4 to TRBJ2-3; no firm D call. CDR1 is SGHNT, CDR2 YYREEE, per germline (reference sequence). This CDR3 is built from 16 residues. The V end lost 4 bases, the J end lost 2 bases, and 17 bases lay between the germline ends. Here the CDR3 reads CASSPQRATTTDTQYF. DNA for the CDR3: TGTGCCAGCAGCCCCCAAAGGGCCACCACCACAGATACGCAGTATTTT.

This clonotype was recorded at least ten times. The rearrangement links TRBV7-3 to TRBJ2-7; D is perhaps TRBD1 (7 bases). The CDR3 consists of 16 residues. Germline CDR1 and CDR2: SGHTA and FQGTGA. V gave up 5 bases and J gave up 3 bases, with 20 bases separating them. CDR3 sequence: CASSPEGGAGFYEQYF. Written as DNA, the CDR3 is TGTGCCAGCAGCCCAGAAGGGGGCGCGGGATTCTACGAGCAGTACTTC.

This clonotype was recorded many times. The genes are TRBV20-1 and TRBJ1-5; D gene unclear. Germline V gives CDR1 DFQATT, CDR2 SNEGSKA (reference sequence). This CDR3 comprises 15 residues. V gave up 1 base and J gave up 2 bases, with 12 bases separating them. CDR3 residues: CSARGTGLGNQPQHF. CDR3 nucleotides: TGCAGTGCTAGAGGGACGGGTCTGGGCAATCAGCCCCAGCATTTT.

This clonotype came up a few times. V usage is TRBV7-9 and J usage is TRBJ2-7; 11 positions agree with TRBD1. The germline V gene encodes CDR1 SEHNR and CDR2 FQNEAQ (reference sequence). The CDR3 covers 15 residues. V gave up 6 bases and J gave up 2 bases; unmatched junction bases: 6. CDR3 DNA sequence: TGTGCCAGCAGATTCGGACAGGGGGCCACCTACGAGCAGTACTTC. Its translation: CASRFGQGATYEQYF. The full variable domain, with the rest looked up from reference TRBV7-9 and TRBJ2-7, is DTGVSQNPRHKITKRGQNVTFRCDPISEHNRLYWYRQTLGQGPEFLTYFQNEAQLEKSRLLSDRFSAERPKGSFSTLEIQRTEQGDSAMYLCASRFGQGATYEQYFGPGTRLTVT.

The V call is TRBV6-2 or TRBV6-3, the J call TRBJ2-5, with 11 bases that match TRBD2. This CDR3 spans 15 amino acids. Germline CDR1 MNHEY, CDR2 SVGEGT. V shed 2 bases, J shed 5 bases, and the junction held 4 bases outside the gene matches. This chain's CDR3 is CASSYHTSGSETQYF. The CDR3 DNA sequence: TGTGCCAGCAGTTACCACACTAGCGGGAGTGAGACCCAGTACTTC.

J is TRBJ1-1 and V is TRBV5-1, with unresolved D. CDR1 is SGHRS and CDR2 is YFSETQ in the germline V gene. This CDR3 is 14 amino acids long. V was shortened by 8 bases and J by 1 base, with 15 bases between the two germline ends. CDR3 coding DNA: TGCGCCAGTACCCCCCAGGTCCCGAACACTGAAGCTTTCTTT. This sequence encodes CASTPQVPNTEAFF.

V usage is TRBV3-1 and J usage is TRBJ2-3, with unresolved D. The CDR3 contains 13 residues. Trimming shortened V by 2 bases and J by 0 bases, and 3 bases separated the two germline ends. CDR1 is LGHDT, CDR2 YNNKEL, per germline (reference sequence). The CDR3 region has the DNA TGTGCCAGCAGCCAACGTAGCACAGATACGCAGTATTTT. Translation: CASSQRSTDTQYF.